This is a list of T cell receptor beta chains from one sample in a study of CD8 T cells in ankylosing spondylitis. One entry per CDR3 protein results from TCRdb running MiXCR on the 5' RACE reads. The sample yields almost 400,000 distinct CDR3 sequences, under 25% seen once. Material for sequencing was blood, either unsorted or a sorted T cell fraction (not recorded which). The receptors here all came from a male donor with ankylosing spondylitis. CDR3s leave out the opening cysteine and the closing phenylalanine or tryptophan. Fields, in order: V gene, J gene, D gene, CDR3 protein. A D gene is named only where the DNA matches it firmly.

>TRBV4-2|TRBJ2-1|TRBD2
ASSQDWTLAGDFNEQF
>TRBV20-1|TRBJ2-7|TRBD2
SARLREGLREQY
>TRBV5-1|TRBJ2-5|TRBD2
ASNPASGGETQY
>TRBV20-1|TRBJ2-5|.
SGPPLRVQETQY
>TRBV20-1|TRBJ2-1|TRBD2
SAILAGGYYEQF
>TRBV21-1|TRBJ2-7|.
ASRQRTYEQY
>TRBV20-1|TRBJ2-6|.
SARKGGPSGANVLT
>TRBV11-1|TRBJ2-7|TRBD2
ASSFSSGRAIRLTHEQY
>TRBV7-8|TRBJ2-5|TRBD2
ASSRTSGSVETQY
>TRBV10-3|TRBJ2-7|.
AISESHERGY
>TRBV19|TRBJ2-1|TRBD1
ASSVQGASYNEQF
>TRBV2|TRBJ2-1|TRBD2
ASSELAGLAVVNEQF
>TRBV3-1|TRBJ2-3|.
ASSQYRGIATSRDTQY
>TRBV7-2|TRBJ2-3|.
ASSIAGDYTDTQY
>TRBV12-3/TRBV12-4|TRBJ1-2|TRBD1
ASSRTGLNYGYT
>TRBV5-1|TRBJ2-2|TRBD1
ASSWGQSNTGELF
>TRBV10-3|TRBJ1-3|.
AISESGRSSGNTIY
>TRBV21-1|TRBJ2-1|.
ASSKPTRGRHKGLYNEQF
>TRBV28|TRBJ2-7|TRBD2
ASSSPSGLAGTYEQY
>TRBV5-5|TRBJ1-1|.
ASSLEEWDTEAF
>TRBV7-7|TRBJ2-2|TRBD2
ASSKGAGDGTGELF
>TRBV6-1|TRBJ2-2|TRBD2
ASRRTGGSSGELF
>TRBV29-1|TRBJ2-1|.
SVGPSGNEQF
>TRBV4-1|TRBJ1-1|.
ASSQDPTGTGTEAF
>TRBV20-1|TRBJ1-5|.
SARVVGTNQPQH
>TRBV7-9|TRBJ2-1|TRBD2
ASSLGLAGEYNEQF
>TRBV12-3/TRBV12-4|TRBJ2-1|TRBD2
ASRKSGSSYNEQF
>TRBV20-1|TRBJ2-1|.
SAGRWGNFNNEQF
>TRBV29-1|TRBJ2-7|.
SARALARGVSYEQY
>TRBV6-1|TRBJ1-4|TRBD1
ASSERQGGTLF
>TRBV15|TRBJ2-7|.
ATSRSRERGQY
>TRBV4-3|TRBJ2-1|.
ASSQGLTGSKQF
>TRBV5-1|TRBJ1-1|.
ASSSSQGTEAF
>TRBV3-1|TRBJ2-7|TRBD2
ASSPGGSNLPYEQY
>TRBV24-1|TRBJ2-1|.
ATSEGREQF
>TRBV12-3/TRBV12-4|TRBJ2-5|.
ASSPGWETQY
>TRBV7-3|TRBJ2-7|TRBD2
ASSLRLAGAHEQY
>TRBV29-1|TRBJ2-1|.
SVLPTNNEQF
>TRBV11-2|TRBJ1-5|.
ASSLDWSNQPQH
>TRBV4-1|TRBJ1-1|.
ASSQEGVLINPEAF
>TRBV12-3/TRBV12-4|TRBJ2-5|TRBD1
ASSRQGSGETQY
>TRBV7-3|TRBJ2-1|TRBD2
ASSLSGTTYNEQF
>TRBV5-1|TRBJ1-1|TRBD1
ASGDRVRGTEAF
>TRBV27|TRBJ2-7|TRBD2
ASSAGLAAYEQY
>TRBV7-9|TRBJ1-2|TRBD1
ASSLRTGMYGYT
>TRBV4-2|TRBJ1-4|.
ASSQQQGSRRATNEKLF
>TRBV7-9|TRBJ1-1|TRBD1
ASIDRVSTEAF
>TRBV20-1|TRBJ2-7|.
SAIPRGSSYEQY
>TRBV3-1|TRBJ2-7|.
ASSRGASGEQY
>TRBV20-1|TRBJ2-1|TRBD2
SAKTSGRAGRF
>TRBV7-2|TRBJ2-1|TRBD2
ASSLLAGGLF
>TRBV29-1|TRBJ1-2|.
SVDLQRDYGYT
>TRBV29-1|TRBJ1-3|TRBD1
SVGAQGAGGNTIY
>TRBV11-1|TRBJ2-5|.
ASSSYSETQY
>TRBV5-1|TRBJ2-3|.
ASSALLSTDTQY